The T cell receptor (beta chain) described here comes from a study of T cell responses to AZD1222 COVID-19 vaccine. In the study overall: Recipients boosted at about 4 weeks or about 12 weeks are pooled.

Worth noting for this clone: Antigen unknown.

Method: immunoSEQ multiplex PCR; TCRdb's copy keeps in-frame clones and lacks some. The sample holds about 140,000 clones; around 90% are singletons and the top ten take roughly 3.1%. General study results and limits: None of the repertoires were sampled until the peak T cell response had passed. Only 5 or 6 AZD1222 recipients tested seropositive at baseline. The donor group comprised mostly white British people and more females; the analysis possibly underestimated clonal diversity.

CDR1 is SQVTM and CDR2 is ANQGSEA in the germline V gene. The CDR3 runs to 14 residues. V lost 7 bases to trimming and J lost 3 bases; unmatched junction nucleotides: 9. This chain joins TRBV29-1 and TRBJ2-7, with TRBD2 matching 10 bases. This sequence originates from an adult in good health. The source material was peripheral blood, sampled on day 0 of AZD1222 vaccination. CDR3 protein: CSAVGQREGYEQYF. In nucleotides, the CDR3 is TGCAGCGCCGTCGGACAGCGGGAGGGCTACGAGCAGTACTTC.